The 29 T cell receptor beta chains below were found in one sample sequenced in a study of cytomegalovirus exposure and HLA in healthy donors. The PCR used 60 Vbeta and 13 Jbeta primers. Data came from immunoSEQ multiplex PCR; TCRdb stores just in-frame clones and leaves some out. This sample has 100,000 to 150,000 clones; roughly two thirds occur once, and the top ten carry over 1.5%. Sequencing used PBMCs. Receptors were obtained from a man younger than 40 in good health and CMV-seropositive.

Concerning this clone: A read error may account for a junction end that differs from germline. Other DNA sequences within the sample encode an identical CDR3. This chain joins TRBV7-9 and TRBJ2-7; no clear D. The CDR3 runs to 12 residues. Germline loops: CDR1 SEHNR, CDR2 FQNEAQ (reference sequence). This CDR3 reads CSSSLGVYEQYF. The CDR3 DNA follows: TGTTCCAGCAGCTTAGGCGTCTACGAGCAGTACTTC.

The rearrangement links TRBV7-3 to TRBJ2-5; TRBD2 matches 11 bases. From germline, CDR1 is SGHTA and CDR2 FQGTGA. Trimming removed 5 bases from V and 2 bases from J; junction bases left unmatched: 4. CDR3 size: 15 residues. The CDR3 is CASSPIAGGQETQYF. The CDR3 DNA follows: TGTGCCAGCAGCCCCATAGCGGGAGGGCAAGAGACCCAGTACTTC.

The V and J genes are TRBV29-1 and TRBJ2-3; TRBD2 aligns across 12 bases. The CDR3 is made up of 13 amino acids. The V gene end was trimmed by 8 bases and the J gene end by 6 bases; junction bases not matched to a gene: 6. CDR1 and CDR2 from the germline V gene are SQVTM and ANQGSEA. The CDR3 sequence: CSPLGLAGDTQYF. CDR3 sequence (DNA): TGCAGCCCCCTGGGACTAGCGGGCGATACGCAGTATTTT.

V usage is TRBV10-1 and J usage is TRBJ2-5; the match to TRBD1 covers 9 bases. CDR3 length: 15 amino acids. After removal of 2 bases from V and 10 bases from J, the junction contained 11 bases not matched to a gene. CDR1 is WNHNN, CDR2 SYGVQD, per germline (reference sequence). CDR3 sequence: CASSEKDRGTGIQYF. Written as DNA, the CDR3 is TGCGCCAGCAGTGAGAAGGACAGGGGAACAGGGATCCAGTACTTC.

In the case of this clone: One end of the junction varies from germline; a read error may be responsible. Here the CDR3 DNA reads TGTGCTAGCAGTCCAGGGCCATCTAGCTACGAGCAGTACTTC. Translating gives CASSPGPSSYEQYF. V and J are TRBV7-7 and TRBJ2-7, with D possibly TRBD1 on 5 matching bases. The germline V gene encodes CDR1 SSHAT and CDR2 FNYEAQ (reference sequence). The CDR3 loop spans 14 amino acids.

This clone was observed a few times. This chain links TRBV5-1 with TRBJ2-5, with TRBD2 identical over 8 bases. V dropped 7 bases and J dropped 4; count of bases not matched to a gene: 0. The length of the CDR3 is 11 residues. Germline lookup yields CDR1 SGHRS and CDR2 YFSETQ. The CDR3 DNA reads as TGCGCCAGCCGGGGGGGAGAGACCCAGTACTTC. Encoded protein: CASRGGETQYF.

V gene TRBV19 combines with J gene TRBJ1-1; a possible D gene is TRBD1 (5 bases). The CDR3 loop spans 14 amino acids. CDR1 and CDR2 (germline): LNHDA, SQIVND (reference sequence). The germline V and J ends were trimmed by 4 bases and 0 bases, with 9 bases remaining between them. The CDR3 is CASSTGGLNTEAFF. CDR3 DNA sequence: TGTGCCAGTAGTACCGGGGGTTTGAACACTGAAGCTTTCTTT.

This sequence joins TRBV7-2 and TRBJ1-4; D is unresolved. The CDR3 is 14 residues long. Germline V lookup: CDR1 SGHTA, CDR2 FQGNSA. The V gene lost 2 bases and the J gene lost 12 bases, with 16 bases spanning the gap. In DNA, the CDR3 is TGTGCCAGCAGCTTATATAGGGTGGAGGATCAACTGTTTTTT. It yields the protein CASSLYRVEDQLFF.

J is TRBJ2-4 and V is TRBV9; maybe TRBD2 (6 bases). Germline lookup yields CDR1 SGDLS and CDR2 YYNGEE. Trimming left V 4 bases short and J 6 bases short, with 11 bases between. This CDR3 comprises 13 residues. CDR3 sequence reads: CASSHPGANIQYF. CDR3 sequence (DNA): TGTGCCAGCAGCCATCCGGGAGCAAACATTCAGTACTTC.

The chain carries TRBV5-6 and TRBJ1-3, with D unresolved. This CDR3 comprises 15 residues. Germline V gene lookup returns CDR1 SGHDT and CDR2 YYEEEE. V lost 1 base and J 0 bases, leaving 8 bases between the germline ends. CDR3 amino acids: CASSLYRSSGNTIYF. CDR3 in DNA: TGTGCCAGCAGCTTGTACCGGAGCTCTGGAAACACCATATATTTT.

The chain carries TRBV25-1 and TRBJ1-6; TRBD1 is a possible D gene (5 bases). With 3 bases removed from V and 6 bases from J, the gap between germline ends came to 15 bases. Germline V gene lookup returns CDR1 MGHDK and CDR2 SYGVNS. The CDR3 length is 16 residues. This CDR3 is CASSDSKTAPNSPLHF. The CDR3 nucleotides read TGTGCCAGCAGTGATAGCAAGACAGCACCTAATTCACCCCTCCACTTT. Combining the CDR3 with reference TRBV25-1 and TRBJ1-6 gives the whole variable domain EADIYQTPRYLVIGTGKKITLECSQTMGHDKMYWYQQDPGMELHLIHYSYGVNSTEKGDLSSESTVSRIRTEHFPLTLESARPSHTSQYLCASSDSKTAPNSPLHFGNGTRLTVT.

In this sample, this clone turned up once. This chain uses TRBV28 with TRBJ1-5, with no clear D. This CDR3 contains 11 residues. V gave up 3 bases and J gave up 10 bases, with 7 bases separating them. The germline gives CDR1 MDHEN, CDR2 SYDVKM. CDR3 sequence (DNA): TGTGCCAGCAGTTTCTCTCCCCCCCAGCATTTT. This codes for CASSFSPPQHF.

This clone occurred once. J is TRBJ2-1 and V is TRBV6-5; 9 bases are a match to TRBD1. Germline values: CDR1 MNHEY, CDR2 SVGAGI. The CDR3 is made up of 15 amino acids. The V segment lost 6 bases and the J segment 0 bases; nucleotides outside the gene matches: 3. The CDR3 nucleotides read TGTGCCAGCAGCTTGACAGGGGGCTCCTACAATGAGCAGTTCTTC. It is translated as CASSLTGGSYNEQFF.

The rearrangement uses TRBV27 and TRBJ2-7, with 15 positions matching TRBD2. This CDR3 has 19 amino acids. Germline CDR1 MNHEY, CDR2 SMNVEV (reference sequence). The J segment lost 3 bases and the V segment lost 5 bases, leaving 14 bases of the junction unmatched. This CDR3 is CASSPGTSGRSSRSYEQYF. CDR3 sequence (DNA): TGTGCCAGCAGTCCCGGGACTAGCGGGAGGTCGTCCCGTAGCTACGAGCAGTACTTC.

The rearrangement joins TRBV27 to TRBJ1-6; weak D call: TRBD1 (6 bases). Germline V gives CDR1 MNHEY, CDR2 SMNVEV (reference sequence). The V end lost 2 bases, the J end lost 3 bases, and 11 bases lay between the germline ends. The CDR3 covers 16 residues. The CDR3 reads CASSLGGALYNSPLHF. Written as DNA, the CDR3 is TGTGCCAGCAGTTTAGGGGGCGCCCTCTATAATTCACCCCTCCACTTT.

The chain has TRBV6-1 and TRBJ1-5; 7 nucleotides agree with TRBD1. The V and J ends lost 8 bases and 3 bases, in that order; junction bases with no gene match: 7. The CDR3 contains 14 residues. Germline V gene lookup returns CDR1 MNHNS and CDR2 SASEGT. CDR3 nucleotide sequence: TGTGCCAGCCTTATTACAGGGGCCAATCAGCCCCAGCATTTT. This encodes CASLITGANQPQHF.

V gene TRBV7-2 combines with J gene TRBJ2-7; TRBD2 matches at 9 bases. The CDR3 covers 13 residues. Trimming removed 5 bases from V and 4 bases from J; junction bases left unmatched: 3. CDR1 SGHTA and CDR2 FQGNSA come from the germline V gene. CDR3 protein: CASSKGLAYEQYF. CDR3 nucleotide sequence: TGTGCCAGCAGCAAGGGACTAGCTTACGAGCAGTACTTC.

In the case of this clone: Germline and junction disagree at one end, which may indicate a read error. J is TRBJ2-3 and V is TRBV7-7, with a possible D match to TRBD2 (6 bases). Germline CDR1 SSHAT, CDR2 FNYEAQ (reference sequence). The CDR3 consists of 14 residues. The CDR3 region has the DNA TGTGCTAGCAGCTTAGGGCTAGCGACCGATACGCAGTATTTT. Residues: CASSLGLATDTQYF.

This sequence joins TRBV4-1 and TRBJ1-4, with a possible D match to TRBD1 (6 bases). Germline loops: CDR1 MGHRA, CDR2 YSYEKL. V was trimmed by 0 bases and J by 8 bases, leaving 13 bases between them. The CDR3 is 15 residues long. The CDR3 is CASSQDWGQDEKLFF. CDR3 bases: TGCGCCAGCAGCCAAGACTGGGGGCAAGACGAAAAACTGTTTTTT.

This clone appeared a few times. The chain carries TRBV6-6 and TRBJ2-2, with TRBD1 matching 12 bases. This CDR3 has 14 amino acids. V gave up 5 bases and J gave up 7 bases; unmatched junction bases: 2. Germline V gene lookup returns CDR1 MNHNY and CDR2 SVGAGI (reference sequence). The DNA of the CDR3 is TGTGCCAGCAGTGGGACAGGGGGCAACGGGGAGCTGTTTTTT. Residues: CASSGTGGNGELFF.

This clone was seen a single time. The genes are TRBV2 and TRBJ2-1, with a weak D call TRBD2 (6 bases). This CDR3 has 13 amino acids. Trimming stripped 9 bases from V and 2 bases from J, with 11 bases between. Germline lookup yields CDR1 SNHLY and CDR2 FYNNEI. CDR3: CASFSGPYNEQFF. The DNA of the CDR3 is TGTGCCAGTTTTAGCGGTCCCTACAATGAGCAGTTCTTC.

J is TRBJ1-5 and V is TRBV30; D gene unclear. V gave up 0 bases and J gave up 0 bases, with 12 bases separating them. The germline CDR1 and CDR2 sequences are GTSNPN and SVGIG (reference sequence). The CDR3 length is 16 residues. In nucleotides, the CDR3 is TGTGCCTGGAGTGTACCGGACTGGTATAGCAATCAGCCCCAGCATTTT. Its translation is CAWSVPDWYSNQPQHF.

The chain carries TRBV11-1 and TRBJ1-1; 10 bases fit TRBD1. CDR1 and CDR2 (germline): SGHAT, FQDESV (reference sequence). V lost 4 bases and J lost 3; bases outside the gene matches: 8. This CDR3 contains 16 residues. CDR3 amino acids: CASSWTRDRGDTEAFF. CDR3 in DNA: TGTGCCAGCAGCTGGACGAGGGACAGGGGAGACACTGAAGCTTTCTTT.

This chain joins TRBV5-1 and TRBJ2-5; weak D call: TRBD1 (8 bases). Germline CDR1 and CDR2: SGHRS and YFSETQ. The CDR3 is made up of 15 amino acids. Deletions cut 2 bases from V and 5 bases from J, with 16 bases between. The CDR3 loop is CASSLTTGGGETQYF. The CDR3 DNA reads as TGCGCCAGCAGCTTAACTACAGGGGGAGGGGAGACCCAGTACTTC. The full variable domain, its missing parts supplied by reference TRBV5-1 and TRBJ2-5, is KAGVTQTPRYLIKTRGQQVTLSCSPISGHRSVSWYQQTPGQGLQFLFEYFSETQRNKGNFPGRFSGRQFSNSRSEMNVSTLELGDSALYLCASSLTTGGGETQYFGPGTRLLVL.

This rearrangement joins TRBV6-5 to TRBJ1-5, with 7 bases fitting TRBD1. The germline gives CDR1 MNHEY, CDR2 SVGAGI. The CDR3 contains 14 residues. Trimming removed 5 bases from V and 6 bases from J; junction bases left unmatched: 7. The CDR3 coding sequence is TGTGCCAGCAGTCCGGGACAGTTGAGTCAGCCCCAGCATTTT. Translation: CASSPGQLSQPQHF.

This clone appeared a few times. This sequence joins TRBV4-2 and TRBJ2-3, with 11 bases fitting TRBD2. V dropped 4 bases and J dropped 2; count of bases not matched to a gene: 11. The CDR3 contains 18 residues. Germline assignment: CDR1 LGHNA and CDR2 YNFKEQ. Here the CDR3 reads CASSLPPGTSGTTDTQYF. The CDR3 nucleotides are TGTGCCAGCAGCCTCCCCCCCGGGACTAGCGGAACCACAGATACGCAGTATTTT.

The sample holds one count of this clone. This sequence joins TRBV5-8 and TRBJ2-5, with a weak D call TRBD1 (5 bases). The germline gives CDR1 SGHTS, CDR2 YDEGEE. Trimming shortened V by 4 bases and J by 3 bases, and 19 bases separated the two germline ends. The CDR3 is 16 amino acids. The CDR3 DNA sequence: TGTGCCAGCAGCCCCCGAACAGTCACGACAGAAGAGACCCAGTACTTC. Amino acids: CASSPRTVTTEETQYF.

This clone has a single count. V gene TRBV10-3 combines with J gene TRBJ1-1, with 8 bases identical to TRBD1. CDR3 length: 13 amino acids. Trimming took 6 bases from V and 3 from J; bases not matched to a gene: 3. Looked up from germline, CDR1 is ENHRY and CDR2 is SYGVKD. This CDR3 reads CAIRGQEHTEAFF. Here the CDR3 DNA reads TGTGCCATCAGGGGACAGGAGCACACTGAAGCTTTCTTT.

This clone was recorded only once. The J gene is TRBJ2-2, the V gene TRBV14, with D tentatively TRBD2 (5 bases). This CDR3 has 13 amino acids. Germline lookup yields CDR1 SGHDN and CDR2 FVKESK. The ends were cut back, 4 bases at V and 7 bases at J, with 10 bases in the middle. In DNA form, the CDR3 reads TGTGCCAGCAGCCCAAGACTAATCGGGGAGCTGTTTTTT. Amino acids: CASSPRLIGELFF.